Below, 25 T cell receptor beta chains from the same sample are listed, as sequenced in a study of regulatory and conventional T cells in RAG deficiency. Regulatory T cells were sorted from blood as CD4+ CD25-high CD127-low cells. Generated by immunoSEQ multiplex PCR, the TCRdb table keeps only in-frame clones and is missing some. Of 8,000 to 10,000 clones detected, around 92% appear once; the ten largest clones hold over 1%. The sample was also linked to a second study, of regulatory T cells. This second study notes: Primers: 52 TRBV forward and 13 TRBJ reverse.

The material sequenced was Tregs sorted from blood. The receptors originated from a human donor in good health.

This chain joins TRBV30 and TRBJ2-7, with D perhaps assigned TRBD1 or TRBD2 (5 bases each). CDR3 length equals 13 residues. V was trimmed by 3 bases and J by 2 bases, leaving 11 bases between them. From germline, CDR1 is GTSNPN and CDR2 SVGIG (reference sequence). CDR3 sequence (DNA): TGTGCCTGGAGCGGACGAGGGGCCTACGAGCAGTACTTC. It yields the protein CAWSGRGAYEQYF.

This clone was picked up a small number of times. This CDR3 is also generated by other DNA sequences in the sample. The chain employs TRBV19 and TRBJ1-5; 8 nucleotides match TRBD1. CDR3 size: 16 residues. Germline lookup yields CDR1 LNHDA and CDR2 SQIVND (reference sequence). Trimming cost V 5 bases and J 0 bases; bases outside gene matches: 6. This CDR3 is CASSPRQGNSNQPQHF. In DNA, the CDR3 is TGTGCCAGTAGTCCCCGACAGGGGAATAGCAATCAGCCCCAGCATTTT.

This clone was observed once. The genes are TRBV5-6 and TRBJ2-1, with TRBD1 as a possible D gene (6 bases). The CDR3 runs 12 residues. Between the trimmed V and J ends, which lost 0 bases and 10 bases, there was a span of 8 bases. The germline V gene has CDR1 SGHDT and CDR2 YYEEEE. The CDR3 loop is CASSLVDREQFF. The CDR3 DNA sequence: TGTGCCAGCAGCTTGGTTGACAGGGAGCAGTTCTTC. Using reference TRBV5-6 and TRBJ2-1 for the parts outside the CDR3, the full variable domain is DAGVTQSPTHLIKTRGQQVTLRCSPKSGHDTVSWYQQALGQGPQFIFQYYEEEERQRGNFPDRFSGHQFPNYSSELNVNALLLGDSALYLCASSLVDREQFFGPGTRLTVL.

The chain is built from TRBV28 and TRBJ1-2; the D gene is possibly TRBD1 (6 bases). There are 15 residues in the CDR3. V lost 3 bases to trimming and J lost 2 bases, with 13 bases between them. Germline loops: CDR1 MDHEN, CDR2 SYDVKM. The CDR3 DNA sequence: TGTGCCAGCAGTTTTTTGGACAGTCGAAACTATGGCTACACCTTC. Its translation: CASSFLDSRNYGYTF.

The V gene is TRBV5-6, the J gene TRBJ2-5; D is undetermined. The closer fit of TRBJ2-7 to the DNA end suggests the J call may be wrong. The CDR3 is 11 amino acids. Germline lookup yields CDR1 SGHDT and CDR2 YYEEEE. The CDR3 sequence is CASSFSNEQYF. CDR3 nucleotide sequence: TGTGCCAGCAGCTTTTCCAACGAGCAGTACTTC.

This chain connects TRBV5-6 to TRBJ1-6, with 7 bases aligning to TRBD1. The CDR3 loop spans 14 amino acids. Per germline, CDR1 SGHDT and CDR2 YYEEEE. J lost 8 bases, V lost 4 bases, and 6 bases had no gene match. As DNA, the CDR3 is TGTGCCAGCAGCCGACAGGGCATAGATTCACCCCTCCACTTT. Translation: CASSRQGIDSPLHF.

For the CDR3, the DNA is TGTGCCAGCAGCTTAGCGCAGCCCACAGATACGCAGTATTTT. Its protein is CASSLAQPTDTQYF. The chain is built from TRBV7-2 and TRBJ2-3; D uncertain. V lost 0 bases, J lost 2 bases, and 6 bases lay in between. CDR1 and CDR2 from the germline V gene are SGHTA and FQGNSA. The CDR3 contains 14 residues.

This clone was picked up one time. This chain's CDR3 is CASSEYPGSSGELFF. CDR3 DNA sequence: TGTGCCAGCAGTGAGTACCCCGGGTCGTCCGGGGAGCTGTTTTTT. The V gene is TRBV6-4, the J gene TRBJ2-2; D is unresolved. Germline CDR1 is MRHNA and CDR2 is SNTAGT. The CDR3 length is 15 residues. V lost 3 bases, J lost 6 bases, and 14 bases lay in between.

This chain links TRBV6-5 with TRBJ2-3; D gene ambiguous. This CDR3 spans 14 amino acids. The germline gives CDR1 MNHEY, CDR2 SVGAGI. The ends were cut back, 0 bases at V and 5 bases at J, with 9 bases in the middle. The CDR3 protein is CASSYSDVGDTQYF. As DNA, the CDR3 is TGTGCCAGCAGTTACTCGGATGTCGGAGATACGCAGTATTTT.

Comment on this clone: The germline gene is not matched at one end of the junction; a read error may be the cause. Additional DNA sequences in this sample encode the identical CDR3. The V gene is TRBV28, the J gene TRBJ2-4; D perhaps matches TRBD2 (6 bases). The germline gives CDR1 MDHEN, CDR2 SYDVKM. The CDR3 is 13 amino acids. The CDR3 here is CASSLRGRNIQYF. The CDR3 DNA reads TGCGCCAGCAGTTTACGGGGGAGAAACATTCAGTACTTC.

The chain links TRBV6-5 to TRBJ1-1; unclear D gene. CDR3 length equals 13 residues. Germline V lookup: CDR1 MNHEY, CDR2 SVGAGI. V was trimmed by 2 bases and J by 0 bases, leaving 4 bases between them. The CDR3 sequence: CASSYKLNTEAFF. The CDR3, as DNA: TGTGCCAGCAGTTACAAGCTGAACACTGAAGCTTTCTTT.

This rearrangement joins TRBV5-6 to TRBJ2-7; 7 nucleotides match TRBD2. Losses at the gene ends were 8 bases for V and 2 bases for J; bases not matched to a gene: 13. From germline, CDR1 is SGHDT and CDR2 YYEEEE. The CDR3 is 15 residues long. Here the CDR3 DNA reads TGTGCCAGGGGCCGATTAGCGGGCCTTCCCTACGAGCAGTACTTC. Translation gives CARGRLAGLPYEQYF.

This clone is a singleton in its sample. The chain is built from TRBV29-1 and TRBJ1-1, with D perhaps matching TRBD1 (5 bases). The CDR3 is made up of 12 amino acids. CDR1 and CDR2 (germline): SQVTM, ANQGSEA. The DNA for the CDR3 is TGCACCGTGATGGGCGGCAGGGAGGCTGCTTTCTTT. Residues: CTVMGGREAAFF.

The rearrangement links TRBV5-4 to TRBJ2-7; D is perhaps TRBD1 (5 bases). The CDR3 spans 15 residues. Germline lookup yields CDR1 SGHNT and CDR2 YYREEE (reference sequence). Trimming pared 0 bases from V and 0 bases from J, leaving 10 bases between. CDR3 DNA sequence: TGTGCCAGCAGCTTGGGACAGAGCAGCTCCTACGAGCAGTACTTC. Its translation is CASSLGQSSSYEQYF. Filled out from reference TRBV5-4 and TRBJ2-7, the complete variable domain reads ETGVTQSPTHLIKTRGQQVTLRCSSQSGHNTVSWYQQALGQGPQFIFQYYREEENGRGNFPPRFSGLQFPNYSSELNVNALELDDSALYLCASSLGQSSSYEQYFGPGTRLTVT.

This clone was recorded only once. The chain uses TRBV28 and TRBJ1-5, with TRBD1 as a possible D gene (5 bases). V dropped 8 bases and J dropped 0 bases, with 11 bases sitting between them. This CDR3 has 14 amino acids. CDR1 is MDHEN and CDR2 is SYDVKM in the germline V gene. CDR3 nucleotides: TGTGCCAGCGGGGGAGGATATAGCAATCAGCCCCAGCATTTT. Amino acids: CASGGGYSNQPQHF.

The chain is built from TRBV6-5 and TRBJ2-5; maybe TRBD2 (5 bases). The CDR3 has 13 amino acids. Germline V lookup: CDR1 MNHEY, CDR2 SVGAGI. V was pared by 7 bases and J by 6 bases, with 15 bases between. The CDR3 here is CASNPQGRKTQYF. CDR3 in DNA: TGTGCCAGCAATCCTCAAGGGAGAAAGACCCAGTACTTC.

The genes are TRBV30 and TRBJ2-3; the D gene could be TRBD1 or TRBD2 (6 bases each). Germline values: CDR1 GTSNPN, CDR2 SVGIG (reference sequence). The CDR3 has 16 amino acids. V lost 1 base to trimming and J lost 0 bases, with 14 bases between them. For the CDR3, the DNA is TGTGCCTGGAGTGGTAAAGGGGGGACTAGCACAGATACGCAGTATTTT. Its translation: CAWSGKGGTSTDTQYF.

This clone was counted a single time. The V gene is TRBV7-6, the J gene TRBJ2-5; TRBD1 is a possible D gene (5 bases). The CDR3 totals 12 residues. Germline assignment: CDR1 SGHVS and CDR2 FNYEAQ. Trimming took 6 bases from V and 5 from J, leaving 10 bases between them. The CDR3 loop reads CASRGVSETQYF. The DNA of the CDR3 is TGTGCCAGCAGAGGGGTTTCGGAGACCCAGTACTTC.

The chain employs TRBV19 and TRBJ1-1; maybe TRBD1 (6 bases). Trimming stripped 5 bases from V and 1 base from J, with 11 bases between. This CDR3 is 14 amino acids long. CDR1 and CDR2 (germline): LNHDA, SQIVND (reference sequence). The CDR3 here is CASSLVRGNTEAFF. The CDR3 region has the DNA TGTGCCAGTAGTTTAGTCAGGGGGAACACTGAAGCTTTCTTT. The full variable domain, completed using reference TRBV19 and TRBJ1-1, is DGGITQSPKYLFRKEGQNVTLSCEQNLNHDAMYWYRQDPGQGLRLIYYSQIVNDFQKGDIAEGYSVSREKKESFPLTVTSAQKNPTAFYLCASSLVRGNTEAFFGQGTRLTVV.

The V call is TRBV18, the J call TRBJ2-7; D gene ambiguous. The CDR3 runs to 13 residues. Germline V gene lookup returns CDR1 KGHSH and CDR2 LQKENI. V gave up 2 bases and J gave up 3 bases, with 8 bases separating them. Here the CDR3 reads CASSPGDIYEQYF. For the CDR3, the DNA is TGTGCCAGCTCACCAGGGGATATCTACGAGCAGTACTTC.

The gene calls are TRBV7-2 and TRBJ1-4; D is unresolved. The CDR3 runs 15 residues. V lost 2 bases and J 7 bases, leaving 14 bases between the germline ends. Germline V gene data show CDR1 as SGHTA and CDR2 as FQGNSA. The CDR3 region is CASSLRNLEIEKLFF. The CDR3 nucleotides are TGTGCCAGCAGCTTACGGAACTTAGAAATTGAAAAACTGTTTTTT. The full variable domain, rest sourced from reference TRBV7-2 and TRBJ1-4, is GAGVSQSPSNKVTEKGKDVELRCDPISGHTALYWYRQSLGQGLEFLIYFQGNSAPDKSGLPSDRFSAERTGGSVSTLTIQRTQQEDSAVYLCASSLRNLEIEKLFFGSGTQLSVL.

The chain couples TRBV6-6 to TRBJ2-1; 9 nucleotides match TRBD1. With V trimmed by 4 bases and J by 8 bases, 12 bases remained unmatched. The CDR3 loop spans 16 amino acids. CDR1 MNHNY and CDR2 SVGAGI come from the germline V gene (reference sequence). CDR3 sequence: CASSLGGTGRRHEQFF. The CDR3 nucleotides read TGTGCCAGCAGTTTGGGGGGGACAGGGAGGAGGCATGAGCAGTTCTTC.

CDR3 protein: CASSQQGLVNTEAFF. In nucleotides, the CDR3 is TGTGCCAGCAGCCAACAGGGGTTAGTGAACACTGAAGCTTTCTTT. This chain joins TRBV14 and TRBJ1-1, with D possibly being TRBD1 (6 bases). V was clipped by 2 bases and J by 0 bases, with 10 bases between them. Germline V gene data show CDR1 as SGHDN and CDR2 as FVKESK. CDR3 length: 15 amino acids. Complete variable domain (other parts from reference TRBV14 and TRBJ1-1): EAGVTQFPSHSVIEKGQTVTLRCDPISGHDNLYWYRRVMGKEIKFLLHFVKESKQDESGMPNNRFLAERTGGTYSTLKVQPAELEDSGVYFCASSQQGLVNTEAFFGQGTRLTVV.

This clone was seen just once. V usage is TRBV27 and J usage is TRBJ2-5; D ambiguous. The last part of the DNA fits TRBJ2-7 better; the J call may be wrong. The CDR3 covers 15 residues. Germline CDR1 MNHEY, CDR2 SMNVEV (reference sequence). The CDR3 DNA sequence: TGTGCCAGCAGTCCTACAGCCGGGCCACCCTACGAGCAGTACTTC. It codes for CASSPTAGPPYEQYF.

This chain links TRBV6-1 with TRBJ2-7; tentatively, D is TRBD1 (5 bases). Germline V CDR1 and CDR2: MNHNS, SASEGT. Trimming left V 2 bases short and J 3 bases short, with 8 bases between. This CDR3 region has 13 residues. CDR3 region: CASSEQGSYEQYF. CDR3 nucleotide sequence: TGTGCCAGCAGTGAACAGGGCAGCTACGAGCAGTACTTC.